This T cell receptor (beta chain) derives from a study of blood T cell repertoires in COVID-19 (dated by TCRdb to 2018 to 2021). Concerning the study at large: Samples from collaborators originated in the United States, Italy and Spain and spanned both the acute and convalescent phases of COVID-19. The material from the prospective study consisted of cDNA or gDNA derived from T cells, B-cell-depleted T cells, or PBMCs. Subjects who had been exposed to COVID-19, were actively infected with it, or had recovered from it provided the deeply sampled blood TCRbeta repertoires that made up the dataset. The repertoires were released in a freely available public database intended as a resource for research on the immune response to SARS-CoV-2. Samples were obtained from the ongoing ImmuneRACE study (first 160 participants) and from over 1,000 subjects provided by 6 global collaborators. Sample metadata almost always included a de-identified subject ID, COVID-19 status, age in years and sex. Where available, HLA class I and class II types were obtained from metadata supplied by the sample provider rather than from assay-based typing. The full study reports these points: Clinical and demographic metadata were provided uncurated, with the amount varying by source and participant.

Notes on this clone: The antigen this receptor binds is unknown. No per-base quality is available; no much larger clone lies one base away.

In the prospective study, participants were roughly 18 to 100 years old, resided in about two dozen geographic areas of the United States, and were enrolled through a virtual design. To assign participants to cohorts, the prospective study relied on clinical history that participants themselves reported in a screening survey and a study questionnaire. Each participant in the prospective study had whole blood, serum and a nasopharyngeal or oropharyngeal swab collected by mobile phlebotomists. Over a 2-month period, participants in the prospective study had the option of providing additional blood draws and questionnaires. Prospective study blood samples were shipped either frozen or at room temperature before DNA extraction. The CDR3 numbers 15 residues from cysteine through phenylalanine. This entry keeps only the CDR3 DNA: 45 bases, framed from base 1. Clipping removes 6 bases from V and 6 bases from J, with 5 as the unmatched junction base count. The germline V gene (reference sequence) provides CDR1 MNHEY and CDR2 SMNVEV.

TCRbeta CDR3 regions were amplified from genomic DNA by means of the immunoSEQ Assay, a bias-controlled multiplex PCR. The original pipeline was this. The number of nucleated cells in each sample was estimated by amplification of reference gene primers within the assay. To quantify the absolute abundance of each unique TCRbeta CDR3 rearrangement, sequence reads were collapsed and filtered. Productive Simpson clonality was computed per sample as the square root of Simpson's diversity index over productive rearrangements. TCRdb stores this immuneACCESS table with in-frame sequences only. Part of the clones is absent; in the studies checked, under half of the shortfall reflects unresolved V genes, and no reason is known for the rest. V and J calls and clone size are given by that table; D and trimming were obtained from the DNA. Within this sample are some 230,000 clones, with 80% to 90% of them counted one time only. The ten largest clones add up to roughly 3.7% of the sample.

The specimen was PBMCs or T cells enriched from blood (not recorded which). The chain joins TRBV27 to TRBJ2-1; the junction holds 13 bases that match TRBD2. This TCR derives from a woman under 30 in a cohort exposed to, infected with or recovered from COVID-19 (not recorded which). The CDR3 reads CASSAGTSGVNEQFF. The DNA is TGTGCCAGCAGCGCCGGGACTAGCGGGGTCAATGAGCAGTTCTTC.